These 29 T cell receptor beta chains share one sample of origin, sequenced in a study of T cell changes during pregnancy in multiple sclerosis. This table comes from immunoSEQ multiplex PCR, and its TCRdb copy is limited to in-frame clones, with some not included. The sample lists just over 65,000 clones; about 89% were seen once. Source: peripheral blood, taken in the second trimester of pregnancy. Receptors were obtained from a female donor with multiple sclerosis, enrolled in a pregnancy study.

J is TRBJ1-1 and V is TRBV7-3; 9 bases agree with TRBD1. The CDR3 spans 14 residues. In germline, CDR1 is SGHTA, CDR2 FQGTGA. The V and J ends lost 5 bases and 4 bases, in that order; junction bases with no gene match: 5. The CDR3 DNA reads as TGTGCCAGCAGCGCACAGGGGGCGGGCACTGAAGCTTTCTTT. Its protein product is CASSAQGAGTEAFF.

The chain is built from TRBV10-1 and TRBJ2-5, with D possibly TRBD2 on 6 matching bases. The CDR3 spans 14 residues. V lost 10 bases to trimming and J lost 9 bases, with 24 bases between them. CDR1 is WNHNN, CDR2 SYGVQD, per germline (reference sequence). CDR3 protein: CATHRREAGRPQYF. The CDR3 DNA reads as TGCGCCACCCACCGAAGGGAGGCTGGGAGACCCCAGTACTTC.

J is TRBJ2-3 and V is TRBV13; D is uncertain. Trimming stripped 5 bases from V and 1 base from J, with 16 bases between. The CDR3 sequence is 16 residues long. CDR1 is PRHDT and CDR2 is FYEKMQ in the germline V gene (reference sequence). The CDR3 reads CASSPSVSPGTDTQYF. In DNA, the CDR3 is TGTGCCAGCAGCCCCAGTGTTTCCCCTGGCACAGATACGCAGTATTTT.

This sequence joins TRBV6-1 and TRBJ1-1; D call uncertain. V shed 6 bases and J shed 3 bases, with 14 bases lying between them. Germline assignment: CDR1 MNHNS and CDR2 SASEGT. The length of the CDR3 is 14 residues. The CDR3 is CASSPAVGDTEAFF. CDR3 DNA sequence: TGTGCCAGCAGCCCGGCGGTTGGAGACACTGAAGCTTTCTTT.

The rearrangement joins TRBV5-6 to TRBJ1-2; 9 bases are a match to TRBD1. Germline-derived CDR1 and CDR2 are SGHDT and YYEEEE. The CDR3 has 14 amino acids. J gave up 7 bases and V 3 bases, and 7 bases lay outside the gene matches. This CDR3 reads CASSWEDRGGGYTF. DNA of the CDR3: TGTGCCAGCAGCTGGGAGGACAGGGGAGGTGGCTACACCTTC.

In DNA form, the CDR3 reads TGTGCCAGCAGTCTTGACAGGAGGAACACTGAAGCTTTCTTT. This gives the protein CASSLDRRNTEAFF. The chain couples TRBV5-4 to TRBJ1-1; weak D call: TRBD1 (6 bases). V shed 5 bases and J shed 1 base, with 12 bases lying between them. The CDR3 is 14 amino acids. CDR1 is SGHNT and CDR2 is YYREEE in the germline V gene (reference sequence). The full variable domain, its missing parts supplied by reference TRBV5-4 and TRBJ1-1, is ETGVTQSPTHLIKTRGQQVTLRCSSQSGHNTVSWYQQALGQGPQFIFQYYREEENGRGNFPPRFSGLQFPNYSSELNVNALELDDSALYLCASSLDRRNTEAFFGQGTRLTVV.

V is TRBV5-1 and J is TRBJ1-6; 7 bases are a match to TRBD1. This CDR3 contains 14 residues. V gave up 2 bases and J gave up 8 bases; unmatched junction bases: 4. CDR1 and CDR2 from the germline V gene are SGHRS and YFSETQ. Here the CDR3 DNA reads TGCGCCAGCAGCTTAGGGGGCTCAGATTCACCCCTCCACTTT. The encoded protein is CASSLGGSDSPLHF.

The genes are TRBV6-6 and TRBJ1-1; D is ambiguous. The ends were cut back, 7 bases at V and 0 bases at J, with 9 bases in the middle. The CDR3 is 13 residues long. Germline V gene sequence: CDR1 MNHNY, CDR2 SVGAGI (reference sequence). DNA of the CDR3: TGTGCCAGCATAATAACAGTGAACACTGAAGCTTTCTTT. Protein product: CASIITVNTEAFF.

This chain uses TRBV2 with TRBJ2-7; 8 positions agree with TRBD1. CDR1 is SNHLY, CDR2 FYNNEI, per germline. The junction had 4 bases not matched to a gene; V was cut back by 6 bases and J by 3 bases. This CDR3 region has 13 residues. CDR3 in DNA: TGTGCCAGCAGCCCCGACAGGGGCTACGAGCAGTACTTC. This sequence encodes CASSPDRGYEQYF. The variable domain in full, with the rest retrieved from reference TRBV2 and TRBJ2-7, is EPEVTQTPSHQVTQMGQEVILRCVPISNHLYFYWYRQILGQKVEFLVSFYNNEISEKSEIFDDQFSVERPDGSNFTLKIRSTKLEDSAMYFCASSPDRGYEQYFGPGTRLTVT.

This clone has a single count. The chain is built from TRBV6-4 and TRBJ1-2; D remains ambiguous. CDR1 is MRHNA and CDR2 is SNTAGT in the germline V gene. The CDR3 consists of 16 residues. The V end was cut by 0 bases, the J end by 6 bases, with 17 bases between. Written as DNA, the CDR3 is TGTGCCAGCAGTGACTCCGGTGTAGGCACCGCGGATGGCTACACCTTC. Amino acids: CASSDSGVGTADGYTF.

For the CDR3, the DNA is TGTGCCAGCAGCTTAGGGGGGGATGAAAAACTGTTTTTT. This sequence encodes CASSLGGDEKLFF. V gene TRBV9 combines with J gene TRBJ1-4, with D tentatively TRBD1 (6 bases). The CDR3 is 13 amino acids. The V end was cut by 4 bases, the J end by 6 bases, with 10 bases between. Germline-derived CDR1 and CDR2 are SGDLS and YYNGEE.

This chain connects TRBV27 to TRBJ1-2, with D perhaps TRBD1 (6 bases). The length of the CDR3 is 15 residues. Germline CDR1 and CDR2: MNHEY and SMNVEV (reference sequence). The germline V and J ends were trimmed by 0 bases and 2 bases, with 10 bases remaining between them. The CDR3 sequence is CASSLSSGQNYGYTF. For the CDR3, the DNA is TGTGCCAGCAGTTTATCGTCGGGACAAAACTATGGCTACACCTTC.

This clone was found a few times. V and J are TRBV28 and TRBJ1-6; tentatively, D is TRBD1 (5 bases). CDR1 is MDHEN, CDR2 SYDVKM, per germline. Trimming took 6 bases from V and 9 from J, leaving 6 bases between them. The CDR3 has 11 residues. The CDR3 coding sequence is TGTGCCAGCAGGGGGGGTTCACCCCTCCACTTT. The encoded protein is CASRGGSPLHF.

V and J are TRBV27 and TRBJ1-1; 8 nucleotides match TRBD1. This CDR3 comprises 14 residues. V trimming: 5 bases; J trimming: 1 base; junction bases outside the gene matches: 3. Germline values: CDR1 MNHEY, CDR2 SMNVEV (reference sequence). The CDR3, as DNA: TGTGCCAGCAGTGGGGGGACAGGGAACACTGAAGCTTTCTTT. Residues: CASSGGTGNTEAFF.

The chain uses TRBV6-1 and TRBJ2-3, with a weak D call TRBD2 (6 bases). This CDR3 has 14 amino acids. The V gene lost 6 bases and the J gene lost 4 bases, with 14 bases spanning the gap. The germline CDR1 and CDR2 sequences are MNHNS and SASEGT. The CDR3 coding sequence is TGTGCCAGCAGGGAGGGGAGTTGGGCAGATACGCAGTATTTT. This translates into CASREGSWADTQYF.

The chain combines TRBV19 with TRBJ1-5; TRBD1 aligns across 10 bases. This CDR3 has 20 residues. V lost 3 bases to trimming and J lost 6 bases; unmatched junction nucleotides: 20. Germline V gene lookup returns CDR1 LNHDA and CDR2 SQIVND (reference sequence). The CDR3 loop reads CASSIPRSGTGDRGGQPQHF. CDR3 in DNA: TGTGCCAGTAGTATCCCCAGATCCGGGACAGGGGACCGCGGTGGTCAGCCCCAGCATTTT.

The genes are TRBV7-3 and TRBJ1-2; unclear D gene. Trimming stripped 2 bases from V and 7 bases from J, with 14 bases between. Per germline, CDR1 SGHTA and CDR2 FQGTGA. This CDR3 region has 14 residues. Here the CDR3 reads CASSLVGGYGGYTF. The CDR3 coding sequence is TGTGCCAGCAGCTTAGTCGGAGGTTACGGTGGCTACACCTTC.

The chain has TRBV4-3 and TRBJ1-2; no definite D call. The CDR3 sequence is 16 residues long. V dropped 1 base and J dropped 4 bases, with 16 bases sitting between them. Germline V gene lookup returns CDR1 LGHNA and CDR2 YSLEER. The CDR3 DNA reads TGCGCCAGCAGCCAAGCGAATCCCAGCGGACTCTATGGCTACACCTTC. Translation gives CASSQANPSGLYGYTF.

The chain has TRBV15 and TRBJ2-5; 10 positions match TRBD2. CDR3 length: 18 amino acids. Germline values: CDR1 LNHNV, CDR2 YYDKDF (reference sequence). With V trimmed by 1 base and J by 5 bases, 13 bases remained unmatched. CDR3 loop: CATSRAGLAGGFKETQYF. Written as DNA, the CDR3 is TGTGCCACCAGCAGAGCAGGATTAGCGGGGGGATTCAAGGAGACCCAGTACTTC.

In this sample, this clone turned up once. The chain recombines TRBV10-3 with TRBJ1-4; no definite D call. The germline V and J ends were trimmed by 0 bases and 10 bases, with 9 bases remaining between them. The CDR3 spans 13 residues. Germline V gives CDR1 ENHRY, CDR2 SYGVKD. The CDR3 is CAISESTDLKLFF. CDR3 bases: TGTGCCATCAGTGAGTCGACGGACTTAAAACTGTTTTTT.

The chain uses TRBV6-1 and TRBJ2-2, with a possible D match to TRBD2 (6 bases). Germline CDR1 is MNHNS and CDR2 is SASEGT. The CDR3 has 12 residues. The V end lost 8 bases, the J end lost 6 bases, and 10 bases lay between the germline ends. CDR3 sequence reads: CASAGRPGELFF. CDR3 DNA sequence: TGTGCCAGCGCAGGGAGGCCCGGGGAGCTGTTTTTT.

The CDR3 nucleotides read TGTGCCAGCATAGGGACAGGGTCTAGGGGCTACACCTTC. It specifies CASIGTGSRGYTF. The V and J genes are TRBV4-2 and TRBJ1-2; 9 bases map to TRBD1. CDR1 LGHNA and CDR2 YNFKEQ come from the germline V gene. J was trimmed by 8 bases and V by 7 bases; bases with no gene match: 8. CDR3 size: 13 residues.

This chain links TRBV4-1 with TRBJ1-3; TRBD1 matches at 8 bases. CDR1 is MGHRA and CDR2 is YSYEKL in the germline V gene. The CDR3 length is 15 residues. The trim removed 0 bases at V and 6 bases at J, leaving 4 bases unmatched. CDR3 bases: TGCGCCAGCAGCCAAGAAGGGACAGGAGAAAACACCATATATTTT. Translated: CASSQEGTGENTIYF.

The gene calls are TRBV9 and TRBJ2-1; 7 nucleotides line up with TRBD2. This CDR3 has 10 residues. CDR1 is SGDLS, CDR2 YYNGEE, per germline. Losses at the gene ends were 5 bases for V and 10 bases for J; bases not matched to a gene: 0. Written as DNA, the CDR3 is TGTGCCAGCAGAGCGGGGGAGCAGTTCTTC. Amino acids: CASRAGEQFF.

Only one count was recorded for this clone. An end of the junction does not agree with germline; a read error may underlie this. This sequence joins TRBV7-7 and TRBJ2-2; 7 bases match TRBD2. Germline values: CDR1 SSHAT, CDR2 FNYEAQ (reference sequence). The CDR3 runs to 16 residues. The CDR3 loop is CASSLVGGTSTGELFF. DNA for the CDR3: TGTGCTAGCAGCTTAGTGGGGGGGACCAGCACCGGGGAGCTGTTTTTT.

The chain couples TRBV5-6 to TRBJ1-2, with 8 bases aligning to TRBD1. V dropped 4 bases and J dropped 3; count of bases not matched to a gene: 5. The V gene's germline CDR1 is SGHDT and CDR2 YYEEEE. The CDR3 loop spans 14 amino acids. The DNA for the CDR3 is TGTGCCAGCAGCGGACAGGGAGGGGACTATGGCTACACCTTC. This codes for CASSGQGGDYGYTF.

The genes are TRBV2 and TRBJ2-7; TRBD2 is a possible D gene (6 bases). The CDR3 contains 15 residues. V was pared by 2 bases and J by 3 bases, with 14 bases between. Germline V gene lookup returns CDR1 SNHLY and CDR2 FYNNEI. The CDR3: CASSEFGGDRYEQYF. The CDR3 DNA reads TGTGCCAGCAGTGAATTTGGCGGGGACCGCTACGAGCAGTACTTC.

V gene TRBV5-1 combines with J gene TRBJ1-1; D perhaps matches TRBD1 (6 bases). Germline V lookup: CDR1 SGHRS, CDR2 YFSETQ. The V end was cut by 0 bases, the J end by 4 bases, with 10 bases between. CDR3 length equals 14 residues. CDR3 amino acids: CASSLEGHLTEAFF. The CDR3 DNA reads TGCGCCAGCAGCTTGGAGGGACACCTCACTGAAGCTTTCTTT.

The chain carries TRBV7-2 and TRBJ2-7; 7 bases line up with TRBD1. This CDR3 has 13 amino acids. Germline values: CDR1 SGHTA, CDR2 FQGNSA. Trimming cost V 1 base and J 4 bases; bases outside gene matches: 1. The CDR3 sequence is CASSLEQGYEQYF. The CDR3 DNA follows: TGTGCCAGCAGCTTAGAACAGGGGTACGAGCAGTACTTC.